Below are 18 T cell receptor beta chains sequenced from a single sample in a study of blood T cell repertoires in COVID-19 (dated by TCRdb to 2020 to 2022). The library was produced with the immunoSEQ multiplex PCR assay. Entries here come from immuneACCESS through TCRdb and include only in-frame sequences with V and J called. Some clones fail to appear in such tables; in the studies checked, an unresolved V gene covers under half of the shortfall, and the cause of the remainder is unknown. The sample records roughly 200,000 clones, roughly 80% of which are singletons. The ten largest clones add up to roughly 14% of the sample. The sample was peripheral blood. The origin of the receptors is a man in his forties or fifties who had recovered from COVID-19.

The V call is TRBV4-1, the J call TRBJ2-7; D is uncertain. The germline V gene has CDR1 MGHRA and CDR2 YSYEKL. Trimming stripped 1 base from V and 1 base from J, with 14 bases between. The CDR3 covers 16 residues. The CDR3 DNA reads as TGCGCCAGCAGCCAAGCTCTCGAGGTGTATTCCTACGAGCAGTACTTC. Amino acids: CASSQALEVYSYEQYF.

The chain combines TRBV30 with TRBJ1-5; no clear D. Deletions cut 3 bases from V and 3 bases from J, with 6 bases between. The CDR3 contains 12 residues. Germline lookup yields CDR1 GTSNPN and CDR2 SVGIG (reference sequence). The CDR3 sequence is CAWRHPNQPQHF. The CDR3 region has the DNA TGTGCCTGGAGACATCCCAATCAGCCCCAGCATTTT.

This clone was seen more than once but under ten times. The genes are TRBV7-9 and TRBJ2-7, with 8 positions matching TRBD1. J gave up 7 bases and V 3 bases, and 2 bases lay outside the gene matches. Per germline, CDR1 SEHNR and CDR2 FQNEAQ (reference sequence). The CDR3 has 12 residues. CDR3 DNA: TGTGCCAGCAGCTTGGACAGGGATGAGCAGTACTTC. This translates into CASSLDRDEQYF.

The chain couples TRBV2 to TRBJ2-2, with 12 bases fitting TRBD2. The germline gives CDR1 SNHLY, CDR2 FYNNEI. This CDR3 region has 18 residues. V dropped 6 bases and J dropped 6; count of bases not matched to a gene: 14. This CDR3 is CASSQFTSTSGSSGELFF. DNA of the CDR3: TGTGCCAGCAGCCAGTTCACCTCGACTAGCGGGAGTTCCGGGGAGCTGTTTTTT.

The chain is built from TRBV7-9 and TRBJ2-7; the match to TRBD1 covers 9 bases. Germline V gene lookup returns CDR1 SEHNR and CDR2 FQNEAQ (reference sequence). Unmatched junction bases numbered 0, after V lost 1 base and J lost 2 bases. This CDR3 contains 14 residues. Here the CDR3 reads CASSLGQGAYEQYF. The DNA of the CDR3 is TGTGCCAGCAGCTTAGGACAGGGGGCCTACGAGCAGTACTTC.

This clone turned up a few times. V usage is TRBV7-9 and J usage is TRBJ2-1; D unresolved. The CDR3 length is 15 residues. Trimming stripped 2 bases from V and 2 bases from J, with 10 bases between. The germline gives CDR1 SEHNR, CDR2 FQNEAQ (reference sequence). Here the CDR3 DNA reads TGTGCCAGCAGCTTAATCGCTGGCCCCTACAATGAGCAGTTCTTC. It specifies CASSLIAGPYNEQFF.

The J gene is TRBJ2-5, the V gene TRBV5-5; D remains unclear. Trimming removed 5 bases from V and 2 bases from J, with 13 bases in between. Germline CDR1 is SGHKS and CDR2 is YYEKEE (reference sequence). The CDR3 totals 14 residues. CDR3: CASSPDWIQETQYF. In nucleotides, the CDR3 is TGTGCCAGCAGTCCTGACTGGATACAAGAGACCCAGTACTTC.

This rearrangement joins TRBV3-1 (or the pseudogene TRBV3-2) to TRBJ1-2; perhaps TRBD1 as D (6 bases). CDR3 length: 13 residues. The germline V gene has CDR1 LGHDT and CDR2 YNNKEL (reference sequence). With 2 bases removed from V and 3 bases from J, the gap between germline ends came to 7 bases. The CDR3 sequence: CASSQQGYYGYTF. CDR3 nucleotide sequence: TGTGCCAGCAGCCAACAGGGGTACTATGGCTACACCTTC.

The chain employs TRBV3-1 (or the pseudogene TRBV3-2) and TRBJ2-5; the match to TRBD1 covers 11 bases. The CDR3 is 19 amino acids. Germline V gene sequence: CDR1 LGHDT, CDR2 YNNKEL (reference sequence). With 2 bases clipped from V and 4 bases from J, the junction kept 15 bases outside the gene matches. This CDR3 is CASSQLQLPGQGEGETQYF. As DNA, the CDR3 is TGTGCCAGCAGCCAACTTCAACTCCCGGGACAGGGGGAGGGAGAGACCCAGTACTTC.

The V gene is TRBV11-3, the J gene TRBJ2-1; D gene unclear. V was pared by 5 bases and J by 6 bases, with 14 bases between. Per the germline V gene, CDR1 is SGHNT and CDR2 is YENEEA. This CDR3 contains 14 residues. CDR3 residues: CASSPGSSVNEQFF. Here the CDR3 DNA reads TGTGCCAGCAGCCCCGGTTCGAGCGTCAATGAGCAGTTCTTC.

V gene TRBV20-1 combines with J gene TRBJ2-3, with 9 bases matching TRBD2. The CDR3 runs 14 residues. The V gene end was trimmed by 3 bases and the J gene end by 4 bases; junction bases not matched to a gene: 5. Germline lookup yields CDR1 DFQATT and CDR2 SNEGSKA (reference sequence). The CDR3 sequence: CSASKREDADTQYF. The CDR3 DNA reads as TGCAGTGCTAGTAAGCGGGAGGACGCAGATACGCAGTATTTT.

The V gene is TRBV28, the J gene TRBJ2-5; 7 bases map to TRBD1. The V segment lost 5 bases and the J segment 1 base; nucleotides outside the gene matches: 4. CDR1 and CDR2 (germline): MDHEN, SYDVKM. The CDR3 has 14 amino acids. CDR3 bases: TGTGCCAGCAGTCCAGACAGGGTCCAAGAGACCCAGTACTTC. Its translation is CASSPDRVQETQYF.

The chain combines TRBV5-6 with TRBJ1-2; the D gene is possibly TRBD1 (5 bases). Germline CDR1 is SGHDT and CDR2 is YYEEEE. Trimming removed 4 bases from V and 4 bases from J, with 17 bases in between. The CDR3 sequence is 15 residues long. The DNA for the CDR3 is TGTGCCAGCAGCCCGGGAGTCGACAGACTCTATGGCTACACCTTC. Its protein is CASSPGVDRLYGYTF.

This clone turned up a few times. The CDR3, as DNA: TGTGCCAGCACCCAGGGGGGGCCCCAGGAGATACATACAGGGGGTCCTGAAGCTTTCTTT. Amino acid sequence: CASTQGGPQEIHTGGPEAFF. The genes are TRBV7-6 and TRBJ1-1, with 8 nucleotides matching TRBD1. V trimming: 7 bases; J trimming: 6 bases; junction bases outside the gene matches: 28. Germline CDR1 and CDR2: SGHVS and FNYEAQ. The CDR3 is 20 amino acids.

The chain is built from TRBV4-3 and TRBJ1-2, with 11 positions matching TRBD1. Germline V CDR1 and CDR2: LGHNA, YSLEER. V lost 3 bases to trimming and J lost 4 bases; unmatched junction nucleotides: 4. This CDR3 has 15 amino acids. The CDR3 here is CASSQWDRGGYGYTF. CDR3 nucleotides: TGCGCCAGCAGCCAGTGGGACAGGGGGGGCTATGGCTACACCTTC.

The chain uses TRBV9 and TRBJ2-7; D gene unclear. This CDR3 contains 13 residues. Between the trimmed V and J ends, which lost 0 bases and 2 bases, there was a span of 6 bases. CDR1 and CDR2 (germline): SGDLS, YYNGEE. The CDR3 nucleotides are TGTGCCAGCAGCGTAGATTCTGCCTACGAGCAGTACTTC. Its protein product is CASSVDSAYEQYF.

The J gene is TRBJ2-5, the V gene TRBV9, with TRBD2 matching 11 bases. V lost 3 bases and J lost 5; bases outside the gene matches: 3. CDR1 and CDR2 (germline): SGDLS, YYNGEE. The CDR3 is 14 amino acids. The CDR3 coding sequence is TGTGCCAGCAGCGACCCTAGCGGGGGGGAGACCCAGTACTTC. Its translation is CASSDPSGGETQYF.

The V gene is TRBV7-3, the J gene TRBJ2-1; D gene ambiguous. The V end lost 5 bases, the J end lost 6 bases, and 11 bases lay between the germline ends. Germline V gives CDR1 SGHTA, CDR2 FQGTGA. CDR3 length: 13 amino acids. Here the CDR3 DNA reads TGTGCCAGCAGCCCTCCCCTGAGCAATGAGCAGTTCTTC. Encoded protein: CASSPPLSNEQFF. Full variable domain (outside the CDR3, taken from reference TRBV7-3 and TRBJ2-1): GAGVSQTPSNKVTEKGKYVELRCDPISGHTALYWYRQSLGQGPEFLIYFQGTGAADDSGLPNDRFFAVRPEGSVSTLKIQRTERGDSAVYLCASSPPLSNEQFFGPGTRLTVL.